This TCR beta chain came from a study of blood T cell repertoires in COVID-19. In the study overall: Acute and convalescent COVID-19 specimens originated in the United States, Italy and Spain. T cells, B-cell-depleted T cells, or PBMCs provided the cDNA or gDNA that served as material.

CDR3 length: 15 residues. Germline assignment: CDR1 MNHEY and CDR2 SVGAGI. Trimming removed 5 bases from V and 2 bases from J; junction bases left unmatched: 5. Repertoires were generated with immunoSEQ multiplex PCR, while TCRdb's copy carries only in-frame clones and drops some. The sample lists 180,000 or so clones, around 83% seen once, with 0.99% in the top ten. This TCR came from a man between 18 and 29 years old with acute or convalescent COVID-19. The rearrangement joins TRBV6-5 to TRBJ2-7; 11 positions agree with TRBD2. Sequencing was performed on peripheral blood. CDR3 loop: CASSLRLAGTYEQYF. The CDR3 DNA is TGTGCCAGCAGTCTCCGACTAGCGGGAACCTACGAGCAGTACTTC.